The 15 T cell receptor beta chains below come from one sample, sequenced in a study of T-cell memory formation after mild COVID-19. TCRdb reanalysed the 5' RACE reads using MiXCR and keeps one entry per CDR3 protein. In the table there are approximately 570,000 distinct CDR3 sequences, about 20% of which are singletons. Sequencing used PBMCs or a T cell subset sorted from them (not recorded which). These receptor sequences come from an adult woman who had mild COVID-19 (a few samples of this study predate the infection). Cell type and time point are not known.

This clonotype occurred a few times. The genes are TRBV3-1 and TRBJ2-3, with D possibly being TRBD1 or TRBD2 (5 bases each). The CDR3 runs 14 residues. Trimming stripped 4 bases from V and 5 bases from J, with 13 bases between. Germline V gene lookup returns CDR1 LGHDT and CDR2 YNNKEL (reference sequence). The CDR3 is CASSLVGARDTQYF. CDR3 nucleotide sequence: TGTGCCAGCAGCCTTGTCGGGGCCAGAGATACGCAGTATTTT.

The rearrangement links TRBV20-1 to TRBJ2-7, with 8 bases aligning to TRBD2. Per germline, CDR1 DFQATT and CDR2 SNEGSKA (reference sequence). The CDR3 has 15 amino acids. V lost 5 bases and J lost 3; bases outside the gene matches: 12. The CDR3, as DNA: TGCAGTGCTGGCCGTCTTGCGGGAGGATACTACGAGCAGTACTTC. Its protein is CSAGRLAGGYYEQYF.

CDR3 bases: TGTGCCAGCAGCGTAGGACAGGGCGGGGGCTACGAGCAGTACTTC. Amino acid sequence: CASSVGQGGGYEQYF. The chain uses TRBV9 and TRBJ2-7, with D perhaps matching TRBD1 or TRBD2 (7 bases each). Between the trimmed V and J ends, which lost 0 bases and 3 bases, there was a span of 13 bases. CDR3 length equals 15 residues. Germline loops: CDR1 SGDLS, CDR2 YYNGEE.

The rearrangement joins TRBV29-1 to TRBJ1-1; D gene unclear. Germline V gene sequence: CDR1 SQVTM, CDR2 ANQGSEA. This CDR3 comprises 13 residues. Trimming left V 7 bases short and J 6 bases short, with 18 bases between. The CDR3 sequence: CSATRRLAPEAFF. The CDR3 DNA sequence: TGCAGCGCGACGCGGAGGTTGGCGCCTGAAGCTTTCTTT. The entire variable domain, with the rest obtained from reference TRBV29-1 and TRBJ1-1, is as follows: SAVISQKPSRDICQRGTSLTIQCQVDSQVTMMFWYRQQPGQSLTLIATANQGSEATYESGFVIDKFPISRPNLTFSTLTVSNMSPEDSSIYLCSATRRLAPEAFFGQGTRLTVV.

The sample holds a few counts of this clonotype. The rearrangement joins TRBV7-7 to TRBJ2-3; D is unresolved. The germline V and J ends were trimmed by 2 bases and 1 base, with 7 bases remaining between them. Germline V gene data show CDR1 as SSHAT and CDR2 as FNYEAQ (reference sequence). The CDR3 spans 14 residues. The CDR3 sequence: CASSLNDRTDTQYF. CDR3 DNA sequence: TGTGCCAGCAGCTTAAACGATCGCACAGATACGCAGTATTTT.

In this sample, this clonotype turned up a few times. V and J are TRBV30 and TRBJ1-1; perhaps TRBD1 as D (5 bases). The CDR3 loop spans 17 amino acids. V lost 4 bases and J 8 bases, leaving 29 bases between the germline ends. Germline V gene lookup returns CDR1 GTSNPN and CDR2 SVGIG (reference sequence). CDR3: CAWIGTVLIGRAGEAFF. Written as DNA, the CDR3 is TGTGCCTGGATTGGAACTGTGTTAATAGGCAGGGCGGGGGAAGCTTTCTTT.

The rearrangement links TRBV24-1 to TRBJ2-3; D gene ambiguous. Germline assignment: CDR1 KGHDR and CDR2 SFDVKD. The CDR3 contains 15 residues. Trimming cost V 5 bases and J 3 bases, with 14 bases left between them. Written as DNA, the CDR3 is TGTGCCACCAGTGGTTACCCGGACGATACAGATACGCAGTATTTT. Protein product: CATSGYPDDTDTQYF.

This chain uses TRBV20-1 with TRBJ2-3; no definite D call. Germline V gene sequence: CDR1 DFQATT, CDR2 SNEGSKA (reference sequence). Trimming took off 2 bases at V and 4 bases at J, with 10 bases between the two ends. The CDR3 has 13 residues. The CDR3 nucleotides are TGCAGTGCTAGACGACGAAGCGCAGATACGCAGTATTTT. It encodes CSARRRSADTQYF.

The J gene is TRBJ1-1, the V gene TRBV4-2; D gene unclear. Germline assignment: CDR1 LGHNA and CDR2 YNFKEQ. V shed 1 base and J shed 5 bases, with 14 bases lying between them. The CDR3 has 15 residues. CDR3 nucleotides: TGTGCCAGCAGCCAAGGAGGCGTGGGAGGAACTGAAGCTTTCTTT. The encoded protein is CASSQGGVGGTEAFF.

The rearrangement uses TRBV10-3 and TRBJ1-5, with no clear D. CDR3 length equals 13 residues. The germline V gene encodes CDR1 ENHRY and CDR2 SYGVKD. Trimming took off 6 bases at V and 5 bases at J, with 11 bases between the two ends. The CDR3 loop reads CAIRSGQDQPQHF. In DNA form, the CDR3 reads TGTGCCATCAGATCTGGGCAGGATCAGCCCCAGCATTTT.

The CDR3 protein is CSTTGGLDTGELFF. The CDR3 nucleotides read TGCAGTACTACGGGGGGCCTGGACACCGGGGAGCTGTTTTTT. The rearrangement joins TRBV29-1 to TRBJ2-2; possibly TRBD2 for D (7 bases). Germline CDR1 and CDR2: SQVTM and ANQGSEA. This CDR3 is 14 amino acids long.

The chain links TRBV13 to TRBJ2-5, with 10 bases that match TRBD2. The CDR3 spans 16 residues. The ends lost 2 bases at V and 3 bases at J; junction bases unmatched: 6. Germline CDR1 and CDR2: PRHDT and FYEKMQ (reference sequence). The CDR3 bases are TGTGCCAGCAGCTTAACGCTAGCGGGAGACGAAGAGACCCAGTACTTC. Its protein product is CASSLTLAGDEETQYF.

This clonotype was recorded a few times. V usage is TRBV20-1 and J usage is TRBJ2-7, with 14 nucleotides matching TRBD2. The junction had 6 bases not matched to a gene; V was cut back by 5 bases and J by 6 bases. This CDR3 is 14 amino acids long. Germline CDR1 is DFQATT and CDR2 is SNEGSKA (reference sequence). The CDR3 bases are TGCAGTGCTGCCGGACTAGCGGGAGGTCCCGAGCAGTACTTC. It specifies CSAAGLAGGPEQYF.

J is TRBJ1-1 and V is TRBV18, with D unresolved. Germline assignment: CDR1 KGHSH and CDR2 LQKENI. The CDR3 length is 16 residues. Trimming removed 6 bases at V and 0 bases at J, with 17 bases between. The CDR3 loop reads CASSSGGPSVNTEAFF. The CDR3 DNA is TGTGCCAGCTCTTCAGGTGGGCCCTCAGTGAACACTGAAGCTTTCTTT.

This clonotype was recorded a few times. The V gene is TRBV12-3 or TRBV12-4, the J gene TRBJ2-7; perhaps TRBD1 as D (6 bases). The CDR3 contains 12 residues. V was cut by 5 bases and J by 5 bases, with 10 bases left in between. CDR3 nucleotides: TGTGCCAGCAGTAGACAGGACCACGAGCAGTACTTC. It yields the protein CASSRQDHEQYF.